Shown below are 8 T cell receptor beta chains from a single sample sequenced in a study of human T cells and chemical hapten exposure. TCRdb reanalysed the RACE reads using MiXCR and keeps one entry per CDR3 protein. Of some 200,000 distinct CDR3 sequences listed, about 31% are singletons. Time point given: pre-sensitization, week 0. Treatment here: therapeutic diphenylcyclopropenone sensitization with weekly scalp DPC. The source was whole blood, collected in connection with sensitization to the hapten diphenylcyclopropenone (DPC). The receptors originated from a young woman with alopecia areata. Some clones in this sample may be carry-over from other donors' samples.

The chain carries TRBV11-2 and TRBJ2-3; unclear D gene. Between the trimmed V and J ends, which lost 0 bases and 1 base, there was a span of 2 bases. Germline lookup yields CDR1 SGHAT and CDR2 FQNNGV. The CDR3 length is 13 residues. This CDR3 is CASSLDRTDTQYF. The CDR3 bases are TGTGCCAGCAGCTTAGATCGCACAGATACGCAGTATTTT.

This chain connects TRBV20-1 to TRBJ2-5; the match to TRBD2 covers 9 bases. The germline CDR1 and CDR2 sequences are DFQATT and SNEGSKA (reference sequence). The CDR3 has 14 amino acids. V gave up 3 bases and J gave up 2 bases; unmatched junction bases: 4. The CDR3 region is CSASPLAGQETQYF. In nucleotides, the CDR3 is TGCAGTGCTAGTCCCCTAGCGGGACAAGAGACCCAGTACTTC.

The gene calls are TRBV11-2 and TRBJ2-1; a possible D gene is TRBD1 (5 bases). Looked up from germline, CDR1 is SGHAT and CDR2 is FQNNGV. The CDR3 sequence is 15 residues long. Between the trimmed V and J ends, which lost 3 bases and 4 bases, there was a span of 13 bases. The CDR3 coding sequence is TGTGCCAGCAGCTTGGGGCAGACAGTATACAATGAGCAGTTCTTC. It yields the protein CASSLGQTVYNEQFF.

The J gene is TRBJ2-7, the V gene TRBV7-2; 11 bases fit TRBD2. The CDR3 has 15 residues. Trimming at V came to 4 bases and at J to 3 bases, leaving 5 bases not matched to a gene. The V gene's germline CDR1 is SGHTA and CDR2 FQGNSA. The CDR3: CASSSTGTSGYEQYF. CDR3 bases: TGTGCCAGCAGCTCAACCGGGACTAGCGGCTACGAGCAGTACTTC.

This clonotype was detected only a few times. The gene calls are TRBV28 and TRBJ1-2; possible D gene TRBD1, 6 bases. The CDR3 is 14 amino acids. Germline lookup yields CDR1 MDHEN and CDR2 SYDVKM. V gave up 4 bases and J gave up 2 bases, with 11 bases separating them. The CDR3 region has the DNA TGTGCCAGCAGTTCGGCGACAGGAAACTATGGCTACACCTTC. Translating gives CASSSATGNYGYTF.

The chain is built from TRBV9 and TRBJ2-1; D uncertain. CDR1 and CDR2 from the germline V gene are SGDLS and YYNGEE. CDR3 length: 15 residues. V shed 0 bases and J shed 9 bases, with 16 bases lying between them. The chain's CDR3 is CASSVDDGGWGEQFF. The CDR3 region has the DNA TGTGCCAGCAGCGTAGATGACGGTGGGTGGGGTGAGCAGTTCTTC.

This chain links TRBV20-1 with TRBJ1-3; 7 bases map to TRBD1. V trimming: 6 bases; J trimming: 0 bases; junction bases outside the gene matches: 5. The CDR3 runs 14 residues. Germline V gives CDR1 DFQATT, CDR2 SNEGSKA (reference sequence). The CDR3 here is CSAQRDSSGNTIYF. CDR3 nucleotide sequence: TGCAGTGCGCAACGGGACAGCTCTGGAAACACCATATATTTT.

A few counts support this clonotype. The rearrangement joins TRBV28 to TRBJ1-1; no firm D call. Trimming stripped 4 bases from V and 5 bases from J, with 14 bases between. The CDR3 covers 14 residues. Germline V gives CDR1 MDHEN, CDR2 SYDVKM. CDR3 bases: TGTGCCAGCAGTTACCACCCCCGCGGGACTGAAGCTTTCTTT. As protein: CASSYHPRGTEAFF.